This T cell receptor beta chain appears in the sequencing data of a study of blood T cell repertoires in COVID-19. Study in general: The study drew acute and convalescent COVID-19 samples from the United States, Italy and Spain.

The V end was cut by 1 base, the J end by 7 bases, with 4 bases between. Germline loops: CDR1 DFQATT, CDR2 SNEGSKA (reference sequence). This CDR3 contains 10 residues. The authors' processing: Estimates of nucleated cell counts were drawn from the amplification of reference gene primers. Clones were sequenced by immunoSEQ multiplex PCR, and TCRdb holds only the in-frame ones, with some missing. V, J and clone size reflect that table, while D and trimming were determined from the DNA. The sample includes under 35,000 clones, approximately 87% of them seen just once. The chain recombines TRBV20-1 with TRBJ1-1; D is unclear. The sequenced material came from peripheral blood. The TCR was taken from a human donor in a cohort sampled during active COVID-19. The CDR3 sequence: CSARAGEAFF. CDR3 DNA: TGCAGTGCTAGAGCAGGTGAAGCTTTCTTT.